This T cell receptor (beta chain) was recorded in a study of OX40 agonist ivuxolimab in advanced cancers. The repertoire was sequenced with immunoSEQ multiplex PCR; TCRdb's copy has only in-frame clones and lacks some. Here the sample spans more than 65,000 clones, 60% to 80% being singletons. Trimming took off 7 bases at V and 2 bases at J, with 15 bases between the two ends. Germline V gene lookup returns CDR1 SGHTA and CDR2 FQGNSA. The CDR3 runs to 16 residues. The sequence was obtained from an adult with an advanced solid tumor such as melanoma, head and neck, liver or kidney cancer. This chain uses TRBV7-2 with TRBJ2-6, with TRBD1 as a possible D gene (6 bases). Source: CD4+ or CD8+ T cells sorted from blood, taken in a trial of the OX40 agonist ivuxolimab. The CDR3 region is CASTLYQGTGANVLTF. The CDR3 region has the DNA TGTGCCAGCACCTTGTATCAGGGGACTGGGGCCAACGTCCTGACTTTC.